This TCR beta chain was identified in a study of monozygotic twins with inflammatory bowel disease. Study observations and caveats: Patient repertoires may carry noise from differing immunosuppressive treatments.

Germline CDR1 reads SGHRS; CDR2 reads YFSETQ. The CDR3 sequence is 19 residues long. A word on this clonotype: Its antigen is as yet unknown.

Template switching was used to attach UMIs, which incorporated a 6-nucleotide sample barcode. TCRdb reprocessed the 5' RACE reads; each CDR3 protein has one entry and no DNA is given. Its listing shows a few hundred thousand distinct CDR3 sequences. The sequenced sample was blood. The sequence was obtained from a human donor with ulcerative colitis or Crohn's disease, or a healthy co-twin of an affected twin (not recorded which). The chain couples TRBV5-1 to TRBJ2-3; as DNA is missing, the TRBD2 call by TCRdb cannot be tested. CDR3 sequence: CASSLAGTSGGSSTDTQYF. Combining the CDR3 with reference TRBV5-1 and TRBJ2-3 gives the whole variable domain KAGVTQTPRYLIKTRGQQVTLSCSPISGHRSVSWYQQTPGQGLQFLFEYFSETQRNKGNFPGRFSGRQFSNSRSEMNVSTLELGDSALYLCASSLAGTSGGSSTDTQYFGPGTRLTVL.